The 19 T cell receptor beta chains presented below share a single source sample, sequenced in a study of T cells in Graves' hyperthyroidism and ophthalmopathy. Amplification of TCR beta CDR3 regions used RNA as the template. During a first-round RT-PCR of the TCR CDR3, the HTBI primer set was used. TCRdb recomputed calls from the multiplex PCR reads with MiXCR, one row per CDR3 protein. Of 500,000 to 650,000 distinct CDR3 sequences listed, 14% were seen once; the top ten hold 14%. Sample: blood. The receptors here all came from a woman aged 40 to 55 with Graves' hyperthyroidism.

This clonotype was recorded many times. The chain is built from TRBV7-8 and TRBJ2-4; 10 bases are a match to TRBD1. The length of the CDR3 is 16 residues. V lost 2 bases, J lost 3 bases, and 4 bases stayed unmatched. Germline values: CDR1 SGHVS, CDR2 FQNEAQ. CDR3 in amino acids: CASSLRTGGIKNIQYF. DNA for the CDR3: TGTGCCAGCAGCTTAAGGACAGGGGGGATCAAAAACATTCAGTACTTC.

The DNA of the CDR3 is TGTGCCAGCAGTGACCTACAGGGGGCCTCCTATGGCTACACCTTC. This codes for CASSDLQGASYGYTF. This rearrangement joins TRBV28 to TRBJ1-2; 9 bases align to TRBD1. Germline lookup yields CDR1 MDHEN and CDR2 SYDVKM. This CDR3 has 15 amino acids. V lost 5 bases and J lost 4; bases outside the gene matches: 8.

In its sample, this clonotype was seen many times. The V gene is TRBV7-9, the J gene TRBJ1-2; D remains unclear. Germline V lookup: CDR1 SEHNR, CDR2 FQNEAQ (reference sequence). The CDR3 runs 15 residues. Trimming stripped 5 bases from V and 4 bases from J, with 17 bases between. CDR3 sequence: CASSSWTDLVYGYTF. The CDR3 DNA is TGTGCCAGCAGCAGCTGGACGGATCTTGTCTATGGCTACACCTTC.

Turning to this clonotype: A single base separates this from a much larger clone, so it may be a read error. V gene TRBV9 combines with J gene TRBJ2-5; no firm D call. The V and J ends lost 0 bases and 5 bases respectively, with 14 bases between them. The CDR3 sequence is 15 residues long. CDR1 is SGDLS, CDR2 YYNGEE, per germline. In DNA, the CDR3 is TGTGCCAGCAGCGTAGCTGTCTACCTGGGGGAGACCCAGTACTTC. Translation gives CASSVAVYLGETQYF.

This clonotype was seen repeatedly, ten times or more. V is TRBV7-2 and J is TRBJ1-6, with a tentative D call TRBD1 (5 bases). The CDR3 loop spans 17 amino acids. Germline CDR1 and CDR2: SGHTA and FQGNSA. The V and J ends lost 4 bases and 3 bases respectively, with 16 bases between them. The CDR3 loop is CASSYGKGPYYNSPLHF. The CDR3 nucleotides read TGTGCCAGCAGCTACGGGAAGGGGCCCTACTATAATTCACCCCTCCACTTT.

This clonotype was detected only a few times. The CDR3 sequence is CATVAGWGETQYF. DNA of the CDR3: TGTGCCACGGTAGCGGGATGGGGAGAGACCCAGTACTTC. The V gene is TRBV10-3, the J gene TRBJ2-5; 8 bases line up with TRBD2. Per the germline V gene, CDR1 is ENHRY and CDR2 is SYGVKD. The CDR3 length is 13 residues. V was pared by 10 bases and J by 4 bases, with 8 bases of the junction left unmatched.

The V gene is TRBV12-5, the J gene TRBJ2-5, with 13 bases lining up with TRBD2. Germline V gene sequence: CDR1 LGHNT, CDR2 FRNRAP. The CDR3 is 23 residues long. Trimming at V came to 1 base and at J to 1 base, leaving 21 bases not matched to a gene. CDR3 in DNA: TGTGCTAGTGGTTTGGCCCTACCCGAAATACTAGCGGGAGGGCAATGGGGCCAAGAGACCCAGTACTTC. This encodes CASGLALPEILAGGQWGQETQYF.

This clonotype was recorded at least ten times. V gene TRBV20-1 combines with J gene TRBJ1-1; no clear D. The CDR3 covers 14 residues. V was trimmed by 2 bases and J by 0 bases, leaving 10 bases between them. Looked up from germline, CDR1 is DFQATT and CDR2 is SNEGSKA (reference sequence). The chain's CDR3 is CSARKSGMNTEAFF. The CDR3 region has the DNA TGCAGTGCTAGAAAGTCAGGCATGAACACTGAAGCTTTCTTT.

CDR3 in amino acids: CASSSRLAGQVDEQFF. Written as DNA, the CDR3 is TGTGCCAGCAGCTCAAGACTAGCGGGACAGGTCGATGAGCAGTTCTTC. This sequence joins TRBV7-2 and TRBJ2-1; TRBD2 agrees at 11 bases. Per the germline V gene, CDR1 is SGHTA and CDR2 is FQGNSA. Trimming at V came to 4 bases and at J to 8 bases, leaving 10 bases not matched to a gene. The CDR3 is 16 amino acids.

V is TRBV6-1 and J is TRBJ2-7, with D possibly being TRBD1 or TRBD2 (6 bases each). Germline V lookup: CDR1 MNHNS, CDR2 SASEGT. V dropped 7 bases and J dropped 5 bases, with 18 bases sitting between them. This CDR3 comprises 14 residues. The chain's CDR3 is CASTSTGGVDEQYF. The CDR3 DNA is TGTGCCAGCACCTCGACAGGCGGGGTAGACGAGCAGTACTTC.

This clonotype came up many times. This chain uses TRBV28 with TRBJ2-1, with TRBD1 matching over 9 bases. This CDR3 is 15 amino acids long. The germline gives CDR1 MDHEN, CDR2 SYDVKM. V dropped 4 bases and J dropped 6; count of bases not matched to a gene: 7. CDR3 DNA sequence: TGTGCCAGCAGTTATCCGGGACAGGGCCTCAATGAGCAGTTCTTC. It encodes CASSYPGQGLNEQFF.

This clonotype has a count of ten or more. The genes are TRBV28 and TRBJ2-1; D is perhaps TRBD2 (5 bases). Germline assignment: CDR1 MDHEN and CDR2 SYDVKM. CDR3 length equals 17 residues. Trimming stripped 4 bases from V and 5 bases from J, with 21 bases between. In nucleotides, the CDR3 is TGTGCCAGCAGTTCCCATGAGCGGCTAGCTTCCAACAATGAGCAGTTCTTC. Protein: CASSSHERLASNNEQFF. Supplemented by reference TRBV28 and TRBJ2-1, the full variable domain reads DVKVTQSSRYLVKRTGEKVFLECVQDMDHENMFWYRQDPGLGLRLIYFSYDVKMKEKGDIPEGYSVSREKKERFSLILESASTNQTSMYLCASSSHERLASNNEQFFGPGTRLTVL.

A note on this clonotype: An end of the junction does not agree with germline; a read error may underlie this. The chain links TRBV5-1 to TRBJ2-1; 12 positions agree with TRBD2. Germline V lookup: CDR1 SGHRS, CDR2 YFSETQ. The CDR3 totals 15 residues. In DNA, the CDR3 is TGTGCCATCAGCCCGGGACTAGCGGGTTACAGTGAGCAGTTCTTC. Its translation is CAISPGLAGYSEQFF.

The chain employs TRBV12-3 or TRBV12-4 and TRBJ2-1, with D maybe TRBD1 (6 bases). V was clipped by 4 bases and J by 8 bases, with 12 bases between them. This CDR3 contains 13 residues. The CDR3 here is CASSCGAGDEQFF. As DNA, the CDR3 is TGTGCCAGCAGTTGTGGGGCAGGGGATGAGCAGTTCTTC.

This clonotype has at least ten counts. The chain has TRBV2 and TRBJ1-2; no clear D gene. V was cut by 3 bases and J by 5 bases, with 1 base left in between. Germline assignment: CDR1 SNHLY and CDR2 FYNNEI. CDR3 size: 10 residues. CDR3 coding DNA: TGTGCCAGCAGTGATTATGGCTACACCTTC. Translated: CASSDYGYTF. The full variable domain, its missing parts supplied by reference TRBV2 and TRBJ1-2, is EPEVTQTPSHQVTQMGQEVILRCVPISNHLYFYWYRQILGQKVEFLVSFYNNEISEKSEIFDDQFSVERPDGSNFTLKIRSTKLEDSAMYFCASSDYGYTFGSGTRLTVV.

The rearrangement links TRBV28 to TRBJ2-1, with TRBD2 matching 11 bases. The CDR3 is 16 amino acids. Germline V gene data show CDR1 as MDHEN and CDR2 as SYDVKM. J was trimmed by 12 bases and V by 7 bases; bases with no gene match: 17. The CDR3 region has the DNA TGTGCCAGCATACCCCGCGGACTAGCGGGTGGGAGGAGGCAGTTCTTC. This sequence encodes CASIPRGLAGGRRQFF. Looking up the rest from reference TRBV28 and TRBJ2-1 gives the full variable domain: DVKVTQSSRYLVKRTGEKVFLECVQDMDHENMFWYRQDPGLGLRLIYFSYDVKMKEKGDIPEGYSVSREKKERFSLILESASTNQTSMYLCASIPRGLAGGRRQFFGPGTRLTVL.

A few counts support this clonotype. The CDR3 loop is CASSWSSKNIQYF. For the CDR3, the DNA is TGTGCCAGCAGCTGGTCGTCCAAAAACATTCAGTACTTC. V and J are TRBV5-8 and TRBJ2-4; D is unclear. There are 13 residues in the CDR3. Trimming removed 3 bases from V and 2 bases from J, with 6 bases in between. Germline V CDR1 and CDR2: SGHTS, YDEGEE.

In its sample, this clonotype was seen a few times. The chain uses TRBV29-1 and TRBJ2-3; 8 nucleotides line up with TRBD1. V lost 7 bases to trimming and J lost 6 bases; unmatched junction nucleotides: 3. The CDR3 length is 11 residues. The germline V gene has CDR1 SQVTM and CDR2 ANQGSEA. The CDR3 protein is CSGQGADTQYF. The CDR3, as DNA: TGCAGCGGCCAGGGGGCGGATACGCAGTATTTT.

This clonotype was detected many times. The chain carries TRBV15 and TRBJ1-4, with 7 bases lining up with TRBD1. The germline V gene encodes CDR1 LNHNV and CDR2 YYDKDF (reference sequence). V trimming: 2 bases; J trimming: 3 bases; junction bases outside the gene matches: 6. The CDR3 sequence is 16 residues long. DNA for the CDR3: TGTGCCACCAGCAGAACCCGACAGGGTTCTAATGAAAAACTGTTTTTT. Amino acid sequence: CATSRTRQGSNEKLFF. The variable domain in full, with the rest retrieved from reference TRBV15 and TRBJ1-4, is DAMVIQNPRYQVTQFGKPVTLSCSQTLNHNVMYWYQQKSSQAPKLLFHYYDKDFNNEADTPDNFQSRRPNTSFCFLDIRSPGLGDTAMYLCATSRTRQGSNEKLFFGSGTQLSVL.